This TCR beta chain was captured by sequencing in a study of regulatory T cells in long-lasting Graves disease. Time point denoted: newly diagnosed GD, antithyroid drugs for less than 3 months. Preparation of the TCR library used RNA extracted from PBMCs. Study-wide results and caveats: Researchers examined only peripheral blood and not thyroid tissue.

In regard to this clonotype: The antigen is not known.

CDR3-region Arm-PCR and iRepertoire HTBI primers produced the TCR beta libraries. TCRdb used MiXCR to reprocess the multiplex PCR reads, holding one entry per CDR3 protein. The sample carries 530,000 or so distinct CDR3 sequences, roughly a sixth recorded once. These data were also reused for a study on T cells in Graves' hyperthyroidism and ophthalmopathy.

The source material was peripheral blood mononuclear cells (PBMCs), sampled at new diagnosis, from a patient treated with antithyroid drugs. This receptor was obtained from a man younger than 35 with Graves disease.

The CDR3 loop reads CASSPLGLQGNEQFF. CDR3 DNA: TGTGCCAGCAGTCCCCTGGGCCTACAGGGCAATGAGCAGTTCTTC. The chain carries TRBV27 and TRBJ2-1; a possible D gene is TRBD1 (6 bases). V was trimmed by 5 bases and J by 6 bases, leaving 17 bases between them. In germline, CDR1 is MNHEY, CDR2 SMNVEV (reference sequence). The CDR3 spans 15 residues.